The present TCR beta chain was sequenced within a study of cytomegalovirus exposure and HLA in healthy donors. Study-wide points: Follow-up analysis found HLA locus-dependent TCR association rates, highest for DRB1 and lowest for HLA-C. It was fewer than 200 TCR beta chains that were listed as cytomegalovirus-associated.

Primers: 60 Vbeta forward and 13 Jbeta reverse. Using immunoSEQ multiplex PCR, the repertoire was profiled, and TCRdb retains in-frame clones only, with some absent. The table lists around 99,000 clones, 77% of them singletons, with 4.2% in the top ten. With regard to this clone: The antigen is not known.

The CDR3 extends over 14 amino acids. From germline, CDR1 is SEHNR and CDR2 FQNEAQ (reference sequence). The V gene lost 1 base and the J gene lost 4 bases, with 11 bases spanning the gap. The sample was PBMCs. V is TRBV7-9 and J is TRBJ2-7; D is perhaps TRBD2 (6 bases). This sequence was found in a male donor in good health and CMV-seronegative. The CDR3 protein is CASSLGGRRYEQYF. In DNA, the CDR3 is TGTGCCAGCAGCTTAGGTGGGAGGCGATACGAGCAGTACTTC.